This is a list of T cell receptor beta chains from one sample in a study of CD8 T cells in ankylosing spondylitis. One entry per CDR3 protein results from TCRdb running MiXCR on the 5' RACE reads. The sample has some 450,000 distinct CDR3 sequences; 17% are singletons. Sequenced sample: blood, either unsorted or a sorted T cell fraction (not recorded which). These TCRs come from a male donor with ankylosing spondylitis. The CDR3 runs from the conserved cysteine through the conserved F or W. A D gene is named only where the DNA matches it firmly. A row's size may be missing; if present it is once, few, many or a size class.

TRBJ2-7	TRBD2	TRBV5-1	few	TGCGCCAGCAGCTTGGGGCCCAGCGGGAGCATGGGGGAGCAGTACTTC	CASSLGPSGSMGEQYF
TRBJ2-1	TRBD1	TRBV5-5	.	TGTGCCAGCAGAGCCAGGGACAGCGGCTCCTACAATGAGCAGTTCTTC	CASRARDSGSYNEQFF
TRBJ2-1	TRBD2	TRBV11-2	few	TGTGCCAGCAGTTCGACTAGCGGGAGCTTTACCTACAATGAGCAGTTCTTC	CASSSTSGSFTYNEQFF
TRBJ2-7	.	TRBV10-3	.	TGTGCCATCAGTGAAAGGTCAGAGGAGCAGTACTTC	CAISERSEEQYF
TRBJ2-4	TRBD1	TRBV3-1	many	TGTGCCAGCAGGGCGACAGGGGGCAACATTCAGTACTTC	CASRATGGNIQYF
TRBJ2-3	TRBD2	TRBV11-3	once	TGTGCCAGCAGCTTAGATCGCCTAGCGGGGAAAGATACGCAGTATTTT	CASSLDRLAGKDTQYF
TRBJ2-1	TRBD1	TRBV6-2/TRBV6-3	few	TGTGCCAGCAGTTACAGGGGACAGGGCTCCTACAATGAGCAGTTCTTC	CASSYRGQGSYNEQFF
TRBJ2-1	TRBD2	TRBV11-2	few	TGTGCCAGCACGGGGCGGACTAGCGGGAGATCCCCTCTCTACAATGAGCAGTTCTTC	CASTGRTSGRSPLYNEQFF
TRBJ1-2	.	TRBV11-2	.	TGTGCCAGCAGCTTATTTGCTTTCCAGCCTGGCTACACCTTC	CASSLFAFQPGYTF
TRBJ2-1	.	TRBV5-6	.	TGTGCCAGCAGCTCCGGAGGTGTGACAAATGAGCAGTTCTTC	CASSSGGVTNEQFF
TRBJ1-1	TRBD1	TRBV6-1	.	TGTGCCAGCAGCTGGGGGGACAGGCCAAACACTGAAGCTTTCTTT	CASSWGDRPNTEAFF
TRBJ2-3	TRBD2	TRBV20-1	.	TGCAGTGCTGTCTTAGCGGGCCGGGGGACAGATACGCAGTATTTT	CSAVLAGRGTDTQYF
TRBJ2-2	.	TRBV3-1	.	TGTGCCAGCAATAGGTTGGACACCGGGGAGCTGTTTTTT	CASNRLDTGELFF
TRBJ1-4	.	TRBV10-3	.	TGTGCCATCAGTGAGACCCAGGAAAAACTGTTTTTT	CAISETQEKLFF
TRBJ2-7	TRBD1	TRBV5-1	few	TGCGCCAGCAGCTCAAACAGGGGGCAGTCTACGAAGGAGCAGTACTTC	CASSSNRGQSTKEQYF
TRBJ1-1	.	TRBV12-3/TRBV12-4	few	TGTGCCAGCAGTAGGGGGGGGTCTGAAGCTTTCTTT	CASSRGGSEAFF
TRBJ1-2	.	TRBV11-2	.	TGTGCCAGCAGCACTGGTCTGAACTATGGCTACACCTTC	CASSTGLNYGYTF
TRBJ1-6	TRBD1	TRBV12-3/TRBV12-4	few	TGTGCCAGCAGCCGGACAGGGGCCTATAATTCACCCCTCCACTTT	CASSRTGAYNSPLHF
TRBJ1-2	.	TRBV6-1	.	TGTGCCAGCAGCCGGCAGGGGTTGTTTTCGTATGGCTACACCTTC	CASSRQGLFSYGYTF
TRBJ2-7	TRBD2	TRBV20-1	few	TGCAGTGCTCCCCCCGGGACTAGCGGGTACTACGAGCAGTACTTC	CSAPPGTSGYYEQYF
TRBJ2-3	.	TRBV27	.	TGTGCCAGCAGCTCGTTTAAGGCCGGAAATACGCAGTATTTT	CASSSFKAGNTQYF
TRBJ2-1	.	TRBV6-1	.	TGTGCCAGCAGTGAATCGGGGGGCTTAAGCTCCTACAATGAGCAGTTCTTC	CASSESGGLSSYNEQFF
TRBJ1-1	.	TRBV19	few	TGTGCCAGTATGGAAGCCCGGGGTTGGGGCACTGAAGCTTTCTTT	CASMEARGWGTEAFF
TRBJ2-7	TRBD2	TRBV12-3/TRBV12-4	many	TGTGCCAGCAGTTCAAAAGGGAGGGGCGCCACCTACGAGCAGTACTTC	CASSSKGRGATYEQYF
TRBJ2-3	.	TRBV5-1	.	TGCGCCAGCAGCCCCCCATTCCCAGGGTCAGATACGCAGTATTTT	CASSPPFPGSDTQYF
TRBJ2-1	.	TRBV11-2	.	TGTGCCAGCAGCTTAACGGGCGGAAACAATGAGCAGTTCTTC	CASSLTGGNNEQFF
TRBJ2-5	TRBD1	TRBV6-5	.	TGTGCCAGCAGTTACACCGGGACAGGGGGCGTTTTGGGGACCCAGTACTTC	CASSYTGTGGVLGTQYF
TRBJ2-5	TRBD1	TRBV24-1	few	TGTGCCACCAGTGACAACAGGGGAGTCAAGACCCAGTACTTC	CATSDNRGVKTQYF
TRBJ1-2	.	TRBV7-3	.	TGTGCCAGCAGCCTTACGGGGTCAGCTAACTATGGCTACACCTTC	CASSLTGSANYGYTF
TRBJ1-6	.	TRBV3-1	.	TGTGCCAGCGGAAGGGAAAATTCACCCCTCCACTTT	CASGRENSPLHF
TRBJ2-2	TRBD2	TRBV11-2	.	TGTGCCAGCAGCCCCTCGACTAGCAACACCGGGGAGCTGTTTTTT	CASSPSTSNTGELFF
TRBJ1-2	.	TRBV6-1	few	TGTGCCAGCAGAGGAGGGGGTGGATATGGCTACACCTTC	CASRGGGGYGYTF
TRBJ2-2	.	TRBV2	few	TGTGCCAGCAGAGAACAAGGGGGGAACACCGGGGAGCTGTTTTTT	CASREQGGNTGELFF
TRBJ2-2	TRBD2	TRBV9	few	TGTGCCAGCAGCCCGACTAGCGGGATTAGGGCCGGGGAGCTGTTTTTT	CASSPTSGIRAGELFF
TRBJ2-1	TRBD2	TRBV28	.	TGTGCCAGCAGACCTAGCGGGAGGCCCCCCAATGAGCAGTTCTTC	CASRPSGRPPNEQFF
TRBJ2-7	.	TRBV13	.	TGTGCCAGCAGCCCACCCCAGATGGACGGCGACTACGAGCAGTACTTC	CASSPPQMDGDYEQYF
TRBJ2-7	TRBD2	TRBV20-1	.	TGCAGTGCTAGAACTAGCGGGAGGCCCTACGAGCAGTACTTC	CSARTSGRPYEQYF
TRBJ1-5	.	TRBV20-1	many	TGCAGTGCTAGCGAGGGTGCAAAGCCCCAGCATTTT	CSASEGAKPQHF
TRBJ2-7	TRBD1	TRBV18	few	TGTGCCAGCTCACCAATAACAGGGGGCGACCACGAGCAGTACTTC	CASSPITGGDHEQYF